The rows below give T cell receptor beta chains drawn from one sample of a study of blood T cell repertoires in COVID-19. Profiling relied on immunoSEQ multiplex PCR, and the TCRdb table lists in-frame clones only, not all of them. The sample includes 150,000 or so clones, about four fifths of them seen just once. The sample comprised peripheral blood. These receptors came from a man between 65 and 80 years old who had recovered from COVID-19. Both conserved end residues are part of each CDR3. The D gene is left open where the match is weak. Rows may omit the clone size; those that give it use once, few, many or a size class.

d_gene	v_gene	abundance	j_gene	CDR3nt	CDR3aa
.	TRBV1	.	TRBJ2-1	TGCACCAGCAGCCAAGTTAGGGGGCTAGCGTTCGATGAGCAGTTCTTC	CTSSQVRGLAFDEQFF
.	TRBV19	.	TRBJ1-2	TGTGCCAGTAGTATTTCAGAGGCTCGCTACACCTTC	CASSISEARYTF
TRBD1	TRBV3-1/TRBV3-2	.	TRBJ1-2	TGTGCCAGCAGCGCGGGACAGGGCTATGGCTACACCTTC	CASSAGQGYGYTF
TRBD1	TRBV7-9	.	TRBJ2-1	TGTGCCAGCAGCTTAGGGGGGACAGGGAACAATGAGCAGTTCTTC	CASSLGGTGNNEQFF
TRBD1	TRBV29-1	.	TRBJ1-5	TGCAGCGTCGGGACAGGGGATAGCAATCAGCCCCAGCATTTT	CSVGTGDSNQPQHF
TRBD2	TRBV28	.	TRBJ2-7	TGTGCCAGCAGTGCCGGGACTAGCGGGTTTAGCGAGCAGTACTTC	CASSAGTSGFSEQYF
TRBD2	TRBV28	.	TRBJ2-7	TGTGCCAGCAGGGGGACTAGCGGGCCCTACGAGCAGTACTTC	CASRGTSGPYEQYF
TRBD1	TRBV7-9	.	TRBJ2-3	TGTGCCAGCAGCTTGTCTGGACAGGGAATCACAGATACGCAGTATTTT	CASSLSGQGITDTQYF
TRBD2	TRBV7-2	once	TRBJ2-5	TGTGCCAGCAGCTTACTGCGGGAGAGCCAGTACTTC	CASSLLRESQYF
.	TRBV10-3	.	TRBJ2-7	TGTGCCATCAGTGATTCGGGGACATTCTCCTACGAGCAGTACTTC	CAISDSGTFSYEQYF
.	TRBV3-1/TRBV3-2	.	TRBJ2-2	TGTGCCAGCAGCCAAGGGCCGACAGTCCTAAGGAACACCGGGGAGCTGTTTTTT	CASSQGPTVLRNTGELFF
TRBD2	TRBV5-1	.	TRBJ2-3	TGCGCCAGCAGCTTCGGACTAGCGGGAGGTCTCACAGATACGCAGTATTTT	CASSFGLAGGLTDTQYF
TRBD1	TRBV6-4	.	TRBJ2-2	TGTGCCAGCAGTGAGACGCAGGGGGCCGGGGAGCTGTTTTTT	CASSETQGAGELFF
.	TRBV19	.	TRBJ2-2	TGTGCCGTTCCAGCGGGTCCGAACACCGGGGAGCTGTTTTTT	CAVPAGPNTGELFF
.	TRBV18	.	TRBJ2-6	TGTGCCAGCTCACCACTAGACAGAGCTGGGGCCAACGTCCTGACTTTC	CASSPLDRAGANVLTF
TRBD1	TRBV5-1	.	TRBJ1-4	TGCGCCAGCAGCTTCGGGACAGGGCGGTTTAATGAAAAACTGTTTTTT	CASSFGTGRFNEKLFF
TRBD1	TRBV7-9	.	TRBJ2-6	TGTGCCAGCAGCTCGAACCGGGACAGCTCTGGGGCCAACGTCCTGACTTTC	CASSSNRDSSGANVLTF
TRBD1	TRBV4-1	.	TRBJ1-4	TGCGCCAGCAGCCAAGCCGGGACAGGGGACGAAAAACTGTTTTTT	CASSQAGTGDEKLFF
TRBD2	TRBV19	.	TRBJ2-1	TGTGCCAGTAGTATTAGTACCACTAGCGGGACTAGGGGGCATGAGCAGTTCTTC	CASSISTTSGTRGHEQFF
TRBD1	TRBV11-2	.	TRBJ2-2	TGTGCCAGCAAAACACAGGGGGGCTCCGGGGAGCTGTTTTTT	CASKTQGGSGELFF
.	TRBV12-5	many	TRBJ2-6	TGTGCTAGTGGTTTGCCAAACTTGGTCCTGACTTTC	CASGLPNLVLTF
.	TRBV9	.	TRBJ2-5	TGTGCCAGCAGCGTAGATCAGGGTGTAGAGACCCAGTACTTC	CASSVDQGVETQYF
TRBD2	TRBV15	.	TRBJ2-5	TGTGCCACCAGCAGCCCGGGGGTAGCGGGCCATCAAGAGACCCAGTACTTC	CATSSPGVAGHQETQYF
TRBD1	TRBV3-1/TRBV3-2	.	TRBJ1-2	TGTGCCAGCAGCCAAGATCGGGGCAGGGGGCGGGACGGCTACACCTTC	CASSQDRGRGRDGYTF